This TCR beta chain comes out of a study of cytomegalovirus exposure and HLA in healthy donors. Germline CDR1 reads SNHLY; CDR2 reads FYNNEI. Trimming cost V 4 bases and J 4 bases; bases outside gene matches: 6. The CDR3 is made up of 14 amino acids. In the PCR, 60 Vbeta and 13 Jbeta primers were used. The data were produced by immunoSEQ multiplex PCR, yet TCRdb's version contains in-frame clones alone and is incomplete. The sample holds about 190,000 clones, 65% to 75% seen once. The V and J genes are TRBV2 and TRBJ1-2, with 7 bases that match TRBD1. The receptor comes from a man aged 30 to 45 in good health and CMV-seropositive. Material for sequencing was PBMCs. This CDR3 is CASSVPGGLYGYTF. CDR3 DNA: TGTGCCAGCAGTGTTCCAGGGGGACTCTATGGCTACACCTTC.